This entry lists 5 T cell receptor beta chains sequenced from one sample in a study of post-analysis software for immune sequencing data. Findings of the study overall: Five or six TRBV segments (TRBV5-6, TRBV5-1 and TRBV20-1 among them) occurred more frequently in patients than in controls.

Antigens for these TCRs are unknown. Each TCR beta cDNA library carried unique molecular identifiers. TCRdb itself ran the PCR reads through MiXCR, one entry per CDR3 protein. This sample yields about 760,000 distinct CDR3 sequences, of which roughly 30% are seen a single time; approximately 0.55% belongs to the top ten. Sequencing was done on a sample of blood. These receptors were obtained from a girl aged 10 to 17 with multiple sclerosis.

This clonotype was seen a handful of times. The gene calls are TRBV7-9 and TRBJ1-1; no definite D call. The germline V gene has CDR1 SEHNR and CDR2 FQNEAQ (reference sequence). CDR3 length: 14 residues. Trimming removed 6 bases from V and 5 bases from J, with 16 bases in between. The DNA of the CDR3 is TGTGCCAGCAGGCCCATCGTTCGGAATACTGAAGCTTTCTTT. Translation: CASRPIVRNTEAFF.

CDR3 loop: CASSLWLGGFHEQYF. The CDR3 DNA is TGTGCCAGCAGTTTGTGGCTAGGAGGTTTCCACGAGCAGTACTTC. The chain links TRBV12-3 or TRBV12-4 to TRBJ2-7, with D maybe TRBD2 (5 bases). The CDR3 runs 15 residues. The V and J ends lost 3 bases and 5 bases respectively, with 17 bases between them.

The chain recombines TRBV5-8 with TRBJ2-1; 8 bases are shared with TRBD1. The CDR3 is 16 amino acids. Germline CDR1 SGHTS, CDR2 YDEGEE. Trimming cost V 1 base and J 5 bases; bases outside gene matches: 8. The CDR3 region has the DNA TGTGCCAGCAGCTTGTGGCGACAGGGGCCAGACAATGAGCAGTTCTTC. This translates into CASSLWRQGPDNEQFF.

The chain joins TRBV29-1 to TRBJ2-1, with 13 bases matching TRBD2. V gave up 3 bases and J gave up 8 bases; unmatched junction bases: 1. CDR1 SQVTM and CDR2 ANQGSEA come from the germline V gene. CDR3 length: 13 amino acids. The CDR3 sequence is CSVEGLAGYEQFF. The CDR3 DNA sequence: TGCAGCGTTGAGGGACTAGCGGGATATGAGCAGTTCTTC.

V is TRBV7-9 and J is TRBJ1-1; D may be TRBD1 (6 bases). Germline V CDR1 and CDR2: SEHNR, FQNEAQ (reference sequence). With 6 bases removed from V and 7 bases from J, the gap between germline ends came to 15 bases. This CDR3 has 13 amino acids. As DNA, the CDR3 is TGTGCCAGCAGAAGACCCAGGGGAAGTGAAGCTTTCTTT. Protein product: CASRRPRGSEAFF.